A single sample gave rise to the 23 T cell receptor beta chains below, sequenced in a study of T cell clusters in autoimmune cytopenias. TRB rearrangements were amplified by touch-down multiplex PCR with mixed TRB-A/B primers. TCRdb reprocessed the multiplex PCR reads and reports one entry per CDR3 protein, with no DNA. The record lists around 6,600 distinct CDR3 sequences, of which the ten most abundant hold under 5%. TRB amplification used 250 ng of peripheral blood genomic DNA. These data also formed part of another study, on T cell repertoires in aging, cancer and after chemotherapy.

The sample was peripheral blood. These receptors were collected from a human donor in good health.

The chain joins TRBV7-2 to TRBJ2-1; TCRdb returns TRBD2, unconfirmable since there is no DNA. The CDR3 totals 15 residues. CDR1 is SGHTA and CDR2 is FQGNSA in the germline V gene. The chain's CDR3 is CASSPSSGAYNEQFF.

By frequency, this clonotype is medium-sized (0.01 to 0.1%). The chain couples TRBV6-5 to TRBJ1-6; the TCRdb call, TRBD1, lacks DNA for checking. The germline gives CDR1 MNHEY, CDR2 SVGAGI. This CDR3 is 15 amino acids long. This chain's CDR3 is CASSSGQALVVALHF.

Its frequency marks this clonotype as medium-sized (0.01 to 0.1%). This chain connects TRBV6-2 or TRBV6-3 to TRBJ2-2. Germline CDR1 MNHEY, CDR2 SVGEGT. The CDR3 contains 15 residues. The CDR3 is CASSYGQPATGELFF.

According to its frequency, this clonotype is medium-sized (0.01 to 0.1%). This sequence joins TRBV5-4 and TRBJ2-5; TCRdb calls TRBD1, which cannot be checked without DNA. Germline V gives CDR1 SGHNT, CDR2 YYREEE (reference sequence). The CDR3 length is 14 residues. CDR3 amino acids: CASSFSGASETQYF.

The chain links TRBV20-1 to TRBJ2-7; TCRdb's assignment of TRBD1 cannot be checked, as there is no DNA. This CDR3 has 13 amino acids. From germline, CDR1 is DFQATT and CDR2 SNEGSKA (reference sequence). This CDR3 is CSAGPGQAFEQYF.

This chain joins TRBV4-1 and TRBJ2-1; no DNA is available, so the TRBD2 call from TCRdb remains unchecked. Looked up from germline, CDR1 is MGHRA and CDR2 is YSYEKL. The CDR3 has 14 amino acids. The chain's CDR3 is CASRSVAGGQEQFF.

The rearrangement uses TRBV7-9 and TRBJ2-2. The CDR3 length is 15 residues. Germline V lookup: CDR1 SEHNR, CDR2 FQNEAQ (reference sequence). The CDR3 sequence is CASSPQEGNTGELFF.

This chain uses TRBV7-9 with TRBJ2-5. Germline V gene data show CDR1 as SEHNR and CDR2 as FQNEAQ (reference sequence). The CDR3 runs to 14 residues. CDR3 protein: CASSFAKDQETQYF.

This clonotype is called medium-sized based on its frequency. The CDR3 loop is CASSAPGLALGTGELFF. The V and J genes are TRBV6-5 and TRBJ2-2; TCRdb selects TRBD2, and the lack of DNA leaves this call unchecked. This CDR3 region has 17 residues. The germline CDR1 and CDR2 sequences are MNHEY and SVGAGI.

This rearrangement joins TRBV19 to TRBJ1-2. Looked up from germline, CDR1 is LNHDA and CDR2 is SQIVND (reference sequence). The CDR3 has 15 residues. The CDR3: CASREASGANYGYTF.

The chain uses TRBV6-5 and TRBJ1-3; TCRdb reports TRBD1, a call that lacks DNA to check it against. Germline V gene lookup returns CDR1 MNHEY and CDR2 SVGAGI. CDR3 length: 14 amino acids. CDR3 amino acids: CASSSGHSGNTIYF.

Judged by frequency, this clonotype is medium-sized. The rearrangement uses TRBV11-1 and TRBJ2-7; TCRdb reports TRBD2, a call that lacks DNA to check it against. Per the germline V gene, CDR1 is SGHAT and CDR2 is FQDESV (reference sequence). This CDR3 is 15 amino acids long. CDR3 amino acids: CASSPSDLHIYEQYF.

V gene TRBV5-1 combines with J gene TRBJ2-2; TCRdb's D call of TRBD2 is untestable without DNA. Germline-derived CDR1 and CDR2 are SGHRS and YFSETQ. This CDR3 has 15 amino acids. The CDR3 loop reads CASSREGRNTGELFF.

The genes are TRBV27 and TRBJ2-3; no DNA is available, so the TRBD2 call from TCRdb remains unchecked. Germline loops: CDR1 MNHEY, CDR2 SMNVEV (reference sequence). CDR3 length: 15 amino acids. The CDR3 protein is CASSSGWRDTDTQYF.

The chain couples TRBV24-1 to TRBJ2-3; TCRdb returns TRBD1, unconfirmable since there is no DNA. Germline CDR1 KGHDR, CDR2 SFDVKD. The CDR3 totals 15 residues. The CDR3 region is CATSDPGASGDTQYF.

This chain connects TRBV18 to TRBJ1-1; as DNA is missing, the TRBD1 call by TCRdb cannot be tested. Germline V gene lookup returns CDR1 KGHSH and CDR2 LQKENI. The CDR3 is 15 amino acids. The CDR3 loop reads CASSPPGTGNTEAFF. Full variable domain (remainder filled in from reference TRBV18 and TRBJ1-1): NAGVMQNPRHLVRRRGQEARLRCSPMKGHSHVYWYRQLPEEGLKFMVYLQKENIIDESGMPKERFSAEFPKEGPSILRIQQVVRGDSAAYFCASSPPGTGNTEAFFGQGTRLTVV.

Measured by frequency, this clonotype is medium-sized. This chain uses TRBV6-5 with TRBJ1-2. Per the germline V gene, CDR1 is MNHEY and CDR2 is SVGAGI. This CDR3 is 13 amino acids long. The CDR3 sequence is CASSYSKLGGYTF.

This clonotype is deemed medium-sized by its frequency. This rearrangement joins TRBV6-5 to TRBJ1-5; TCRdb lists TRBD1, though no DNA is available to test this call. The germline V gene has CDR1 MNHEY and CDR2 SVGAGI. CDR3 length: 14 amino acids. The CDR3 sequence is CASSYSSGIGPQHF.

V and J are TRBV7-2 and TRBJ2-3; the TCRdb D gene call, TRBD2, has no DNA to confirm it. CDR1 SGHTA and CDR2 FQGNSA come from the germline V gene. This CDR3 has 15 amino acids. The CDR3 sequence: CASSLGLASTDTQYF. The variable domain in full, with the rest retrieved from reference TRBV7-2 and TRBJ2-3, is GAGVSQSPSNKVTEKGKDVELRCDPISGHTALYWYRQSLGQGLEFLIYFQGNSAPDKSGLPSDRFSAERTGGSVSTLTIQRTQQEDSAVYLCASSLGLASTDTQYFGPGTRLTVL.

This clonotype shows up as medium-sized by frequency. The chain employs TRBV29-1 and TRBJ2-2; the D gene TCRdb calls, TRBD2, cannot be checked with no DNA. This CDR3 comprises 16 residues. Germline loops: CDR1 SQVTM, CDR2 ANQGSEA. This CDR3 reads CSVEEGTSGRSGELFF.

This clonotype registers medium-sized by frequency. This chain connects TRBV7-9 to TRBJ2-3; TCRdb picks TRBD1, but there is no DNA to check that call. CDR1 and CDR2 from the germline V gene are SEHNR and FQNEAQ (reference sequence). This CDR3 spans 15 amino acids. This CDR3 is CASTRQGRVPDTQYF. Full variable domain (outside the CDR3, taken from reference TRBV7-9 and TRBJ2-3): DTGVSQNPRHKITKRGQNVTFRCDPISEHNRLYWYRQTLGQGPEFLTYFQNEAQLEKSRLLSDRFSAERPKGSFSTLEIQRTEQGDSAMYLCASTRQGRVPDTQYFGPGTRLTVL.

The CDR3: CASSPGGAPYNEQFF. V is TRBV6-5 and J is TRBJ2-1; the D call from TCRdb, TRBD1, cannot be confirmed without DNA. Germline V gives CDR1 MNHEY, CDR2 SVGAGI. This CDR3 has 15 amino acids.

The CDR3 reads CASSPEGGKNEKLFF. This rearrangement joins TRBV6-4 to TRBJ1-4; the D call of TRBD1 rests on TCRdb alone, since no DNA is present to check it. Germline assignment: CDR1 MRHNA and CDR2 SNTAGT. This CDR3 is 15 amino acids long.